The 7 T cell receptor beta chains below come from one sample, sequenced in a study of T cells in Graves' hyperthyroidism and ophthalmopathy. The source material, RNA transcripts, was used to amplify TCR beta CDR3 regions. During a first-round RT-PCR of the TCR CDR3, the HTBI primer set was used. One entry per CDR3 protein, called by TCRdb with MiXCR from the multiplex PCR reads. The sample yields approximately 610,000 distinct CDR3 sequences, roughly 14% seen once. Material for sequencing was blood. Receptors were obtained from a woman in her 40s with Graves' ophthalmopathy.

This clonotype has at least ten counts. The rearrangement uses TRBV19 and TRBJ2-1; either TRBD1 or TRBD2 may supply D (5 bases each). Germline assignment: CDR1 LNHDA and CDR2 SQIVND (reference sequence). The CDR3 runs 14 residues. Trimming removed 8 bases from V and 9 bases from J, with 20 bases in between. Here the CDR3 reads CASSPGPSRGEQFF. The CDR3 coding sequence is TGTGCCAGTTCACCGGGACCAAGCCGTGGTGAGCAGTTCTTC.

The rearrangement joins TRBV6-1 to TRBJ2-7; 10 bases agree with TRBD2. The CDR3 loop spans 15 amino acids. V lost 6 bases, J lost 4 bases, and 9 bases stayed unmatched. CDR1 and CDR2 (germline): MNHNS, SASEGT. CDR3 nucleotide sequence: TGTGCCAGCAGCATATCTAGCGGGGGAAGGTACGAGCAGTACTTC. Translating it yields CASSISSGGRYEQYF.

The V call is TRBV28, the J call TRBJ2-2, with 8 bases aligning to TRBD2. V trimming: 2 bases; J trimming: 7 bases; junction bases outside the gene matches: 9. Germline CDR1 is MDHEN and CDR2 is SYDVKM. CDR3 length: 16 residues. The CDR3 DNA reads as TGTGCCAGCAGTTTACCCGGTAGCGGGATCCGCGGGGAGCTGTTTTTT. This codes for CASSLPGSGIRGELFF. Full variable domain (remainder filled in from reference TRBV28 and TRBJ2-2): DVKVTQSSRYLVKRTGEKVFLECVQDMDHENMFWYRQDPGLGLRLIYFSYDVKMKEKGDIPEGYSVSREKKERFSLILESASTNQTSMYLCASSLPGSGIRGELFFGEGSRLTVL.

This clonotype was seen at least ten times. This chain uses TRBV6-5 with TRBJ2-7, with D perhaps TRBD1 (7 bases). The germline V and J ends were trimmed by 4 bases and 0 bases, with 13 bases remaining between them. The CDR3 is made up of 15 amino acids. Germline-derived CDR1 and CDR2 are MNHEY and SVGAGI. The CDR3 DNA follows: TGTGCCAGCAGTTTAGCGGAGGGGGCCTCCTACGAGCAGTACTTC. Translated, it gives CASSLAEGASYEQYF.

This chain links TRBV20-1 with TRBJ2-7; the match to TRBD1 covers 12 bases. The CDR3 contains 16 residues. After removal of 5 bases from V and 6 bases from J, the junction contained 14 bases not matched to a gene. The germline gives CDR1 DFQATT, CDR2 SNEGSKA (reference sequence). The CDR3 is CSAPGQGALTGREQYF. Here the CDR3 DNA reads TGCAGTGCTCCGGGACAGGGGGCCCTCACGGGCCGCGAGCAGTACTTC.

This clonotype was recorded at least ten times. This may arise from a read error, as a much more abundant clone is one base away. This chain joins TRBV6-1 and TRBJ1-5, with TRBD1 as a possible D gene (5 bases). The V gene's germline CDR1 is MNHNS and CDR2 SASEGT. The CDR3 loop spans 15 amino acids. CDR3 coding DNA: TGTGCCAGCAGTGACGGGACGGCTAGCAATCAGCCCCAGCGTTTT. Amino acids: CASSDGTASNQPQRF.

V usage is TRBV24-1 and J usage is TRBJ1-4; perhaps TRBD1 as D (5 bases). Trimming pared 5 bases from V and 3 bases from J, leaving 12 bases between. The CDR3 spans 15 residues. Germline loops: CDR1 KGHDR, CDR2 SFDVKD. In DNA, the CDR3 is TGTGCCACCAGTGTGGGGGAGGATTCTAATGAAAAACTGTTTTTT. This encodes CATSVGEDSNEKLFF.